This TCR beta chain came from a study of shared clonotypes between healthy human individuals. Study conclusions and caveats: Generally, estimated richness proved larger in naive subsets than it did in memory subsets.

Template for every sorted-subset replicate PCR totaled about 0.2 ug DNA, some 30,000 T cell genomes. Clones were read by immunoSEQ multiplex PCR, and TCRdb kept only the in-frame ones, dropping some. The data hold 850,000 to 1,100,000 clones, with 70% to 85% observed a single time. In regard to this clone: Its target is unknown.

There are 13 residues in the CDR3. CDR1 and CDR2 from the germline V gene are SGHTA and FQGTGA. Trimming left V 6 bases short and J 1 base short, with 9 bases between. Each donor was a Caucasian adult residing in Nashville, Tennessee. Sequencing was carried out using memory CD4+ T cells from PBMCs. The subset here: CD45RA-negative fraction. This sequence was found in a man between 18 and 35 years old in good health. Some clones in this sample may be carry-over from other donors' samples. J is TRBJ2-5 and V is TRBV7-3; D is unresolved. The CDR3 region is CASSQEIQETQYF. The DNA of the CDR3 is TGTGCCAGCAGTCAAGAGATCCAAGAGACCCAGTACTTC.